This TCR beta chain was obtained from a study of cytomegalovirus exposure and HLA in healthy donors. In the case of this clone: Germline is not matched at one junction end, which may reflect a read error.

Method: immunoSEQ multiplex PCR; TCRdb's copy keeps in-frame clones and lacks some. The data hold hundreds of thousands of clones, with approximately 84% observed a single time. The validation cohort, a group of over a hundred subjects, included the donors and was separate from the approximately 700-subject first cohort. The CDR3 extends over 10 amino acids. CDR1 and CDR2 from the germline V gene are SGHAT and FQDESV (reference sequence). The receptor's source is a man between 18 and 29 years old in good health and CMV-seropositive. Sequences were obtained from PBMCs. V gene TRBV11-1 combines with J gene TRBJ2-5; no reliable D call. CDR3 nucleotides: TGTGCCAGCAGCCTAGAGTCCCAGTACTTC. Its protein is CASSLESQYF. Full variable domain (remainder filled in from reference TRBV11-1 and TRBJ2-5): EAEVAQSPRYKITEKSQAVAFWCDPISGHATLYWYRQILGQGPELLVQFQDESVVDDSQLPKDRFSAERLKGVDSTLKIQPAELGDSAMYLCASSLESQYFGPGTRLLVL.